These T cell receptor beta chains were read from a single sample in a study of blood T cell repertoires in COVID-19. TCRdb keeps only in-frame clones here, not all; method: immunoSEQ multiplex PCR. The sample consists of tens of thousands of clones, roughly 82% of them appearing once. The sequencing sample was made of peripheral blood. The receptors here all came from a woman in her sixties or seventies with acute or convalescent COVID-19. Each CDR3 is given with its conserved first and last residue. D genes are given only for firm matches. The size of a clone is reported for some rows only, either as once, few or many, or as a class for expanded clones.

TRBV7-8,TRBD2,TRBJ2-3,NA,TGTGCCAGCAGCCCAGAGGGATGGACTAGCGGACTGTTAAGCACAGATACGCAGTATTTT,CASSPEGWTSGLLSTDTQYF
TRBV7-9,TRBD1,TRBJ1-4,NA,TGTGCCAGCAGCAAAACCACAGGGGGCGATGAAAAACTGTTTTTT,CASSKTTGGDEKLFF
TRBV6-1,NA,TRBJ1-5,NA,TGTGCCAGCAGTGATTGGGGGCTGGGGAATCAGCCCCAGCATTTT,CASSDWGLGNQPQHF
TRBV30,NA,TRBJ1-3,NA,TGTGCCTGGAGTGTCGGGGGGACCGCTTCTGGAAACACCATATATTTT,CAWSVGGTASGNTIYF
TRBV7-2,TRBD2,TRBJ2-5,NA,TGTGCCAGCAGCTTAGTTGCCCTAGCGGGTCCTCGGGAGACCCAGTACTTC,CASSLVALAGPRETQYF
TRBV5-1,NA,TRBJ1-3,once,TGCGCCAGCAGCAGCGAGCTGAACTCTGGAAACACCATATATTTT,CASSSELNSGNTIYF
TRBV2,TRBD1,TRBJ2-7,NA,TGTGCCAGCAGCGGACAGGGGATTTCCTACGAGCAGTACTTC,CASSGQGISYEQYF
TRBV19,TRBD1,TRBJ1-5,NA,TGTGCCAGCTGTGGGACAGGGATCCGTCAGCCCCAGCATTTT,CASCGTGIRQPQHF
TRBV11-3,NA,TRBJ2-5,NA,TGTGCCAGCAGCTTAGATAGTGAGACCCAGTACTTC,CASSLDSETQYF
TRBV6-1,TRBD1,TRBJ1-2,few,TGTGCCAGCAGTGAGGTCGGGACAGCCTCCTTC,CASSEVGTASF
TRBV5-5,TRBD1,TRBJ1-2,NA,TGTGCCAGCAGCTTCGCCGGGACAGGGTTTGGCTACACCTTC,CASSFAGTGFGYTF
TRBV7-3,NA,TRBJ2-1,NA,TGTGCCAGCAGCCCGTACCGGCGGGGTCATGAGCAGTTCTTC,CASSPYRRGHEQFF
TRBV30,NA,TRBJ2-2,NA,TGTGCCTGGAGCGGAACCCCAGGCACCGGGGAGCTGTTTTTT,CAWSGTPGTGELFF
TRBV9,NA,TRBJ2-2,NA,TGTGCCAGCAGCGTAGCCGTTCCAGGGGGAGGCACCGGGGAGCTGTTTTTT,CASSVAVPGGGTGELFF
TRBV28,NA,TRBJ1-2,NA,TGTGCCAGCAGTTCGTCGTTTGGCTACACCTTC,CASSSSFGYTF
TRBV18,TRBD2,TRBJ2-3,NA,TGTGCCAGCTCACCACGGGCGGGAGGGCCCTCAGATACGCAGTATTTT,CASSPRAGGPSDTQYF
TRBV4-1,NA,TRBJ1-2,NA,TGCGCCAGCAGCCAAGCAGGAGGACAGAGATATGGCTACACCTTC,CASSQAGGQRYGYTF
TRBV6-6,TRBD1,TRBJ1-3,NA,TGTGCCAGCAGTCCAGAGCATAGACAGGGGCGCCTAATTGGAAACACCATATATTTT,CASSPEHRQGRLIGNTIYF
TRBV5-1,TRBD2,TRBJ2-5,NA,TGCGCCAGCAGCTTGTCGGGACTAGCGGAACAAGAGACCCAGTACTTC,CASSLSGLAEQETQYF
TRBV12-3/TRBV12-4,TRBD1,TRBJ1-2,NA,TGTGCCAGCAGTTCCATTCGACAGGGTCGCTACACCTTC,CASSSIRQGRYTF
TRBV7-9,TRBD1,TRBJ2-5,NA,TGTGCCAGCAGCCCGACAGGGAATTCGTACCAAGAGACCCAGTACTTC,CASSPTGNSYQETQYF
TRBV7-2,NA,TRBJ1-1,NA,TGTGCCAGCAGCTTAGGACAAGCTCTGAACACTGAAGCTTTCTTT,CASSLGQALNTEAFF
TRBV28,TRBD1,TRBJ2-5,NA,TGTGCCAGCAGTTACCAACAGGGGTGGGAGACCCAGTACTTC,CASSYQQGWETQYF
TRBV5-1,TRBD1,TRBJ1-1,NA,TGCGCCAGCAGCACGGGACAGACGAACACTGAAGCTTTCTTT,CASSTGQTNTEAFF
TRBV5-1,NA,TRBJ1-2,NA,TGCGCCAGCAGCGGTGGAAGGGGTGATAACTATGGCTACACCTTC,CASSGGRGDNYGYTF
TRBV28,TRBD1,TRBJ1-2,NA,TGTGCCAGCAGTACAGGTGTCGCGGGACAGAGCCCACCGTCTAACTATGGCTACACCTTC,CASSTGVAGQSPPSNYGYTF
TRBV3-1/TRBV3-2,NA,TRBJ1-2,few,TGTGCCAGCAGCGAAGGGGGTGGGAGACGCTATTATGGCTACACCTTC,CASSEGGGRRYYGYTF
TRBV11-3,NA,TRBJ1-1,once,TGTGCCAGCAGCTTCTCTCCGGACACTGAAGCTTTCTTT,CASSFSPDTEAFF
TRBV13,NA,TRBJ2-2,NA,TGTGCCAGCAGCCCCCCGAGGTCCGGGGAGCTGTTTTTT,CASSPPRSGELFF
TRBV7-8,NA,TRBJ1-5,few,TGTGCCAGCAGCTTAGGGCTGGTAAGACTCGGTAGCAATCAGCCCCAGCATTTT,CASSLGLVRLGSNQPQHF